This is a list of T cell receptor beta chains from one sample in a study of CD8 T cells in ankylosing spondylitis. Using its own MiXCR run on the 5' RACE reads, TCRdb lists one record per CDR3 protein. This table has hundreds of thousands of distinct CDR3 sequences, 20% to 30% appearing once. The sequencing sample was made of blood, either unsorted or a sorted T cell fraction (not recorded which). The receptors were sampled from a male donor with ankylosing spondylitis or in good health (not recorded which). Both conserved end residues are part of each CDR3. The D gene is left open where the match is weak. Some rows have no size entry. The others give once, few or many, or a class for an expanded clone.

D gene	V gene	J gene	clone size	CDR3 DNA	CDR3 protein
-	TRBV7-2	TRBJ1-6	many	TGTGCCAGCAGACAAACACGTGGCGTCTATAATTCACCCCTCCACTTT	CASRQTRGVYNSPLHF
TRBD2	TRBV20-1	TRBJ2-7	-	TGCAGTGCTGGGAGACTAGCGGGAGGGATTGCCGAGCAGTACTTC	CSAGRLAGGIAEQYF
-	TRBV18	TRBJ1-6	many	TGTGCCAGCTCACTAGTGAATTCACCCCTCCACTTT	CASSLVNSPLHF
TRBD1	TRBV5-1	TRBJ1-1	-	TGCGCCAGCAGCTTAAAGGGGACAGGGGGCACTGAAGCTTTCTTT	CASSLKGTGGTEAFF
-	TRBV20-1	TRBJ2-1	few	TGCAGTGGACAGGCCAATGAGCAGTTCTTC	CSGQANEQFF
-	TRBV6-1	TRBJ1-3	many	TGTGCCAGCACCCCGGCAGGGGTTGGAAACACCATATATTTT	CASTPAGVGNTIYF
TRBD1	TRBV12-3/TRBV12-4	TRBJ2-1	many	TGTGCCAGCAGGAAGACAGGGGGCTCCAACAATGAGCAGTTCTTC	CASRKTGGSNNEQFF
TRBD1	TRBV5-1	TRBJ2-1	once	TGCGCCAGCAGCCAACAGGGGGCCTACAATGAGCAGTTCTTC	CASSQQGAYNEQFF
TRBD1	TRBV6-5	TRBJ2-1	few	TGTGCCAGCAGTTACGACAGGGGTAACAATGAGCAGTTCTTC	CASSYDRGNNEQFF
-	TRBV5-6	TRBJ2-7	many	TGTGCCAGCAGCTCGACACCTTTGTACGAGCAGTACTTC	CASSSTPLYEQYF
TRBD1	TRBV24-1	TRBJ2-1	many	TGTGCCACCAGTGGTGGACAGGGCAACAATGAGCAGTTCTTC	CATSGGQGNNEQFF
TRBD2	TRBV20-1	TRBJ2-1	-	TGCAGTGCCATTAGCGGGAGAACGAACAATGAGCAGTTCTTC	CSAISGRTNNEQFF
TRBD1	TRBV9	TRBJ2-6	-	TGTGCCAGCACCACGCGGACAGGGATGGCCGGGGCCAACGTCCTGACTTTC	CASTTRTGMAGANVLTF
-	TRBV24-1	TRBJ2-1	many	TGTGCCACCAGTGAAACAGAAAGCCTACAATTCAATGAGCAGTTCTTC	CATSETESLQFNEQFF
TRBD1	TRBV12-3/TRBV12-4	TRBJ2-5	-	TGTGCCAGCAGGGGACAGGGTACATGGTCCCAGTACTTC	CASRGQGTWSQYF
-	TRBV12-5	TRBJ2-1	many	TGTGCTAGTGGTTTGCCGTACAATGAGCAGTTCTTC	CASGLPYNEQFF
-	TRBV7-9	TRBJ2-1	many	TGTGCCAGCAGCCTTAGTCACGAGCAGTTCTTC	CASSLSHEQFF
TRBD1	TRBV20-1	TRBJ2-7	few	TGCAGTGCTGGACAGGGGGCGGACTACGAGCAGTACTTC	CSAGQGADYEQYF
-	TRBV6-2/TRBV6-3	TRBJ2-1	-	TGTGCCAGCAGTTTCCCTGGGGGTGAGCAGTTCTTC	CASSFPGGEQFF
TRBD1	TRBV20-1	TRBJ2-7	-	TGCAGTGCTGAAACCGGGACAGGGAAGGACGAGCAGTACTTC	CSAETGTGKDEQYF
TRBD2	TRBV11-3	TRBJ2-1	-	TGTGCCAGCAGCCTGGGTGCGGGAGGGCCCTATGAGCAGTTCTTC	CASSLGAGGPYEQFF
-	TRBV5-5	TRBJ2-1	few	TGTGCCAGCAGCTTGCGGACTATCGGCTACAATGAGCAGTTCTTC	CASSLRTIGYNEQFF
TRBD2	TRBV4-3	TRBJ2-5	many	TGCGCCAGCAGCCTTACTAGCGGGTCGGAGACCCAGTACTTC	CASSLTSGSETQYF
-	TRBV6-2/TRBV6-3	TRBJ2-7	few	TGTGCCAGCGGCCCACGGTACGAGCAGTACTTC	CASGPRYEQYF
TRBD1	TRBV29-1	TRBJ2-1	many	TGCAGCGTCCTGGGGGGGACAGGGAGTGATGAGCAGTTCTTC	CSVLGGTGSDEQFF
-	TRBV6-1	TRBJ1-2	-	TGTGCCAGCACCGGGGCAAGGGTCGGCTACACCTTC	CASTGARVGYTF
-	TRBV12-3/TRBV12-4	TRBJ1-6	many	TGTGCCAGCAGTGCAGAGTGGGGGAGCAATTCACCCCTCCACTTT	CASSAEWGSNSPLHF
-	TRBV11-2	TRBJ1-1	many	TGTGCCAGCAGCTTAGATGGAGGACCGAACACTGAAGCTTTCTTT	CASSLDGGPNTEAFF
TRBD1	TRBV28	TRBJ1-3	many	TGTGCCAGCAGTTTAGGGGACAGGGGAACAAACACCATATATTTT	CASSLGDRGTNTIYF
-	TRBV20-1	TRBJ2-6	-	TGCAGTGCTGAGGCGGGAGGGGCCAACGTCCTGACTTTC	CSAEAGGANVLTF
TRBD2	TRBV4-2	TRBJ2-7	few	TGTGCCAGCAGAAAAGATAGCAGCGGGAAGGACTACGAGCAGTACTTC	CASRKDSSGKDYEQYF
-	TRBV29-1	TRBJ2-3	once	TGCAGCGTTCGCCCGACAGCTACCACAGATACGCAGTATTTT	CSVRPTATTDTQYF
-	TRBV29-1	TRBJ2-6	few	TGCAGCGTTGACAGTGCTGGGGCCAACGTCCTGACTTTC	CSVDSAGANVLTF
-	TRBV5-4	TRBJ2-3	many	TGTGCCAGCAGTCCGGAGGGGCCCCTAGCACGCGGTACGCAGTATTTT	CASSPEGPLARGTQYF
TRBD1	TRBV6-1	TRBJ1-6	many	TGTGCCAGCAGTAGGTCCGGCAACAGGGGGCAGAGGAATTCACCCCTCCACTTT	CASSRSGNRGQRNSPLHF